These T cell receptor beta chains were read from a single sample in a study of PD-L1 blockade in urothelial cancer. This table comes from immunoSEQ multiplex PCR, and its TCRdb copy is limited to in-frame clones, with some not included. The profile shows approximately 70,000 clones, 70% to 90% of them singletons. The sequences come from PBMCs, collected around atezolizumab (anti-PD-L1) treatment. These receptors were obtained from a man in his 60s with urothelial cancer. CDR3s include the opening cysteine and the closing phenylalanine or tryptophan. A D gene is named only where the DNA matches it firmly. Size is stated for part of the rows, as once, few or many counts, or as a class when the clone is expanded.

TRBJ2-2 TRBV6-5 . . TGTGCCAGCAGTTTCCCGGGAGCGAACACCGGGGAGCTGTTTTTT CASSFPGANTGELFF
TRBJ2-3 TRBV25-1 once . TGTGCCACCTCAGGAATCAGCACAGATACGCAGTATTTT CATSGISTDTQYF
TRBJ1-2 TRBV19 . TRBD1 TGTGCCAGTAGTATCTCTCCGGGACAGGGCTTTGGCTACACCTTC CASSISPGQGFGYTF
TRBJ2-7 TRBV7-2 . . TGTGCCAGCAGCTCCAACGAGGGTTACGAGCAGTACTTC CASSSNEGYEQYF
TRBJ2-4 TRBV7-8 . TRBD1 TGTGCCAGCAGCTCTTCCGGGACAGGGGGCGGCAAGGTAGCCAAAAACATTCAGTACTTC CASSSSGTGGGKVAKNIQYF
TRBJ2-2 TRBV6-1 . TRBD1 TGTGCCAGCAGTGAATTCGGACAGGGGCAAGGGGCCGGGGAGCTGTTTTTT CASSEFGQGQGAGELFF
TRBJ2-6 TRBV5-1 . TRBD1 TGCGCCAGCCGTATCCTTGTAACAGGGGCCAACTCTGGGGCCAACGTCCTGACTTTC CASRILVTGANSGANVLTF
TRBJ2-3 TRBV5-1 once TRBD1 TGCGCCAGCAGCGAATGGGACAGCCAGAGGGATACGCAGTATTTT CASSEWDSQRDTQYF
TRBJ1-1 TRBV6-5 . . TGTGCCAGCGGCGGCGGGGGAGGGTACACTGAAGCTTTCTTT CASGGGGGYTEAFF
TRBJ1-1 TRBV2 . TRBD1 TGTGCCAGCAGTCTCCGGGACAGGTCAGTCGGAGCTTTCTTT CASSLRDRSVGAFF
TRBJ1-2 TRBV4-1 . . TGCGCCAGCAGCCAAGTCACTGAAAATCCATATGGCTACACCTTC CASSQVTENPYGYTF
TRBJ2-1 TRBV9 . TRBD2 TGTGCCAGCGGGCTAGCGGACCCCCTCGATGAGCAGTTCTTC CASGLADPLDEQFF
TRBJ2-1 TRBV14 . TRBD2 TGTGCCAGCAGCCAAGGGGGATTAGCGGGAAGGAGGAATGAGCAGTTCTTC CASSQGGLAGRRNEQFF
TRBJ2-7 TRBV10-2 . . TGCGCCAGCAGTGCGACGACTAGACCCGAGCAGTACTTC CASSATTRPEQYF
TRBJ2-3 TRBV7-2 . TRBD1 TGTGCCAGCAGCCTTGGGGACAGGGGGGTATCGCAGTATTTT CASSLGDRGVSQYF
TRBJ2-1 TRBV5-1 . . TGCGCCAGCAGCTTGGGGTTAAGGAGGGACAATGAGCAGTTCTTC CASSLGLRRDNEQFF
TRBJ2-7 TRBV2 . . TGTGCCAGCAGGGGGCCGGCCAGACCTCCCTACGAGCAGTACTTC CASRGPARPPYEQYF
TRBJ2-5 TRBV7-2 . TRBD2 TGTGCCAGCACCCTGGGGGGGTCCCAAGAGACCCAGTACTTC CASTLGGSQETQYF
TRBJ1-6 TRBV5-6 once . TGTGCCAGCAGCTTGGAGCCAGGGCCTTCACCCCTCCACTTT CASSLEPGPSPLHF
TRBJ2-7 TRBV11-2 . TRBD1 TGTGCCAGCAGCTTAAGGGGGCTCGAGCAGTACTTC CASSLRGLEQYF
TRBJ1-4 TRBV21-1 . . TGTGCCAGCAAGGGACAAGCGAATGAAAAACTGTTTTTT CASKGQANEKLFF
TRBJ2-7 TRBV11-2 . . TGTGCCAGCAGCTTAGAGTGGGTCGGGGGTTCCTACGAGCAGTACTTC CASSLEWVGGSYEQYF
TRBJ1-1 TRBV12-5 few . TGTGCTAGTGGTTTGGTCAGACAGTCGAACACTGAAGCTTTCTTT CASGLVRQSNTEAFF
TRBJ1-2 TRBV5-5 once TRBD1 TGTGCCAGCAGACCGCGTTACCCGGGACAGTCGGTGGACTATGGCTACACCTTC CASRPRYPGQSVDYGYTF
TRBJ2-7 TRBV5-4 . . TGTGCCAGCAGCTTTTATACAGGCGAGCAGTACTTC CASSFYTGEQYF
TRBJ2-5 TRBV7-9 . . TGTGCCAGCAGCTTTCCAGGGGTGGGGGCCCAGTACTTC CASSFPGVGAQYF
TRBJ2-5 TRBV9 few TRBD2 TGTGCCAGCAGCGTAGGGGTAGCGGGAGGGAGGGAGACCCAGTACTTC CASSVGVAGGRETQYF
TRBJ2-7 TRBV18 . TRBD2 TGTGCCAGCTCAAAACCGGGACTAGCGGGATCCGGCGAGCAGTACTTC CASSKPGLAGSGEQYF
TRBJ2-1 TRBV6-4 . TRBD2 TGTGCCAGCAGTGACTCTATTAGCGGGGGACACAATGAGCAGTTCTTC CASSDSISGGHNEQFF
TRBJ2-2 TRBV14 few . TGTGCCAGCAGCCAAGTAAAGGGCGTAAGCGGTAGCGGGGAGCTGTTTTTT CASSQVKGVSGSGELFF
TRBJ2-2 TRBV7-3 . . TGTGCCAGCAGCCCAAACACCGGGGAGCTGTTTTTT CASSPNTGELFF
TRBJ2-7 TRBV14 . TRBD1 TGTGCCACCTCCACGGGACAGGGGCACGAGCAGTACTTC CATSTGQGHEQYF
TRBJ2-7 TRBV7-3 once TRBD2 TGTGCCAGCAGCTTGGGACTAGCGGGTCCCTACGAGCAGTACTTC CASSLGLAGPYEQYF
TRBJ2-5 TRBV7-2 once TRBD2 TGTGCCAGCAGCTTAGGACTAGCGGGAGTGGAGACCCAGTACTTC CASSLGLAGVETQYF
TRBJ2-6 TRBV5-4 . TRBD2 TGTGCCAGCAGCCCCGGGACGGGGGGGACTGGGGCCAACGTCCTGACTTTC CASSPGTGGTGANVLTF
TRBJ2-1 TRBV28 . . TGTGCCAGCAGTTCTACGGGATTGGGTCACAATGAGCAGTTCTTC CASSSTGLGHNEQFF
TRBJ2-5 TRBV7-2 once . TGTGCCAGCAGCTTAGCGCAGGGTCAACAAGAGACCCAGTACTTC CASSLAQGQQETQYF
TRBJ2-7 TRBV5-4 once TRBD2 TGTGCCAGCAGCCCGGGGACTAGCGGGACCTCCGAGCAGTACTTC CASSPGTSGTSEQYF
TRBJ1-5 TRBV28 . . TGTGCCAGCATTTCCGCACCTATTCATCAGCCCCAGCATTTT CASISAPIHQPQHF
TRBJ2-2 TRBV4-1 . TRBD2 TGCGCCAGCAGCCAAGATGTAAAGGCGGGAGGGCCTAGGAACACCGGGGAGCTGTTTTTT CASSQDVKAGGPRNTGELFF
TRBJ2-7 TRBV9 . TRBD2 TGTGCCAGCAGCGTAGTAGCTAGCGGGAGGGCTGGCGAGCAGTACTTC CASSVVASGRAGEQYF
TRBJ1-5 TRBV30 . TRBD1 TGTGCCTGGAGTGCCAAGGACAGGGGCGCCCGTCAGCCCCAGCATTTT CAWSAKDRGARQPQHF
TRBJ2-1 TRBV15 . TRBD2 TGTGCCACCAGCAGAACAACTAGCGGTCTGGATGAGCAGTTCTTC CATSRTTSGLDEQFF
TRBJ2-2 TRBV6-1 . TRBD1 TGTGCCAGCAGTGGACAGGGGGTCGTGAACACCGGGGAGCTGTTTTTT CASSGQGVVNTGELFF
TRBJ2-6 TRBV5-6 . TRBD1 TGTGCCAGCAGCCAGGGACAGGGTTTATTTTCTGGGGCCAACGTCCTGACTTTC CASSQGQGLFSGANVLTF
TRBJ2-7 TRBV6-5 . . TGTGCCAGCAGTTACTCGCCAGGACACTCCTACGAGCAGTACTTC CASSYSPGHSYEQYF
TRBJ2-2 TRBV29-1 . TRBD1 TGCAGCGCCACCGGGACAGCTAACACCGGGGAGCTGTTTTTT CSATGTANTGELFF
TRBJ2-3 TRBV25-1 . . TGTGCCAGCAGTGAATATCAGGGACAAAACACAGATACGCAGTATTTT CASSEYQGQNTDTQYF
TRBJ1-1 TRBV19 few . TGTGCCAGTAGTATGGGTGGGGCAAGGGCTGAAGCTTTCTTT CASSMGGARAEAFF
TRBJ1-5 TRBV12-5 . . TGTGCTAGTGGTTCCGCCGGTTTATACAATCAGCCCCAGCATTTT CASGSAGLYNQPQHF
TRBJ2-2 TRBV28 . TRBD1 TGTGCCAGCATCAGGACAGGGCGATCCGGGGAGCTGTTTTTT CASIRTGRSGELFF
TRBJ2-2 TRBV19 . . TGTGCCAGTAGAGGGACATTGAACACCGGGGAGCTGTTTTTT CASRGTLNTGELFF
TRBJ1-1 TRBV11-3 . . TGTGCCAGCAGCGAAGGACATGGGAACACTGAAGCTTTCTTT CASSEGHGNTEAFF
TRBJ2-5 TRBV28 . . TGTGCCAGCAGTCACAGGGAGACCCAGTACTTC CASSHRETQYF
TRBJ2-4 TRBV4-1 few TRBD1 TGCGCCAGCAGCCAAGACGGGACAGGGAGGGGTAACATTCAGTACTTC CASSQDGTGRGNIQYF
TRBJ1-6 TRBV30 once TRBD1 TGTGCCTGGAGTGTACTGATCGGGACAGGAAATTCACCCCTCCACTTT CAWSVLIGTGNSPLHF
TRBJ2-7 TRBV15 . TRBD2 TGTGCCACCAGCAGGGAGGTCGGGACTAGCGGCGAGCAGTACTTC CATSREVGTSGEQYF
TRBJ1-1 TRBV4-1 . . TGCGCCAGCAGCCAAGCTTACTCTGAAGCTTTCTTT CASSQAYSEAFF
TRBJ1-1 TRBV18 . TRBD1 TGTGCCGGGGTTGCTTACAGGGGGAACACTGAAGCTTTCTTT CAGVAYRGNTEAFF
TRBJ1-5 TRBV5-4 . TRBD1 TGTGCCAGCAGCTTGGTGGGGACAGGGGATCATCAGCCCCAGCATTTT CASSLVGTGDHQPQHF